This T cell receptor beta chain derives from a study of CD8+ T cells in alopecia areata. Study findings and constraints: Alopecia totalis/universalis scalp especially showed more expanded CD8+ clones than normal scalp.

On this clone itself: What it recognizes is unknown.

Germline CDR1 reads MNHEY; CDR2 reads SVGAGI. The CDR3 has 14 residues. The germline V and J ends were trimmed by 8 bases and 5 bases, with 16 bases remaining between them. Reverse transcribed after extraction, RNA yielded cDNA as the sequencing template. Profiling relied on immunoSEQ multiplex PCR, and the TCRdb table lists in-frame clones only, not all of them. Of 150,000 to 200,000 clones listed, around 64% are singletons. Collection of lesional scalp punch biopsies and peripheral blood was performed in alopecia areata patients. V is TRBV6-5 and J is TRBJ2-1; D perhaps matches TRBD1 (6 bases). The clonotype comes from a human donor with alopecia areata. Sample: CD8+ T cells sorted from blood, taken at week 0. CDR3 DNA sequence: TGTGCCAGCGCCAGTCGAAGGGACAACAATGAGCAGTTCTTC. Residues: CASASRRDNNEQFF.